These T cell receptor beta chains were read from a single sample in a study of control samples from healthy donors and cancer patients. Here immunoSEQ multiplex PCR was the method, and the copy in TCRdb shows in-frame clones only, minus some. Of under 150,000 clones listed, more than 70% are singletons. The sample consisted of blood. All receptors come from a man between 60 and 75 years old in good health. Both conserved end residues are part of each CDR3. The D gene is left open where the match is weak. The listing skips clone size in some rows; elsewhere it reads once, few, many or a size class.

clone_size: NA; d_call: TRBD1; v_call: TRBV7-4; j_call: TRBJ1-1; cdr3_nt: TGTGCCAGCAGCTTATTCGGACAGGCGATGAACACTGAAGCTTTCTTT; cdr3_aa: CASSLFGQAMNTEAFF
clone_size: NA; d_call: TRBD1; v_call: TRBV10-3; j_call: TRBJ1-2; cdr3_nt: TGTGCCATCAAGGACAGGGCTGACTATGGCTACACCTTC; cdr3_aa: CAIKDRADYGYTF
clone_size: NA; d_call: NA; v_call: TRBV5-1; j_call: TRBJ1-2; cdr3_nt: TGCGCCAGCAGCCCTAACGGGGATGGGGGCTACACCTTC; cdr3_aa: CASSPNGDGGYTF
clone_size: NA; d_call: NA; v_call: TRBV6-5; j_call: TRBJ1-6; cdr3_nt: TGTGCCACAGCCTCAGCCACCAATTCACCCCTCCACTTT; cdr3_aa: CATASATNSPLHF
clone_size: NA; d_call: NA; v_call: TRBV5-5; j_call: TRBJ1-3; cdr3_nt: TGTGCCAGCAGCTTGGCTTGGAGCTCTGGAAACACCATATATTTT; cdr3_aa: CASSLAWSSGNTIYF
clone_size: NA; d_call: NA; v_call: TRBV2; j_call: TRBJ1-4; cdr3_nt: TGTGCCAGCACTGAGGGGTTCGGACGGTTAGGTCCTTTT; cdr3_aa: CASTEGFGRLGPF
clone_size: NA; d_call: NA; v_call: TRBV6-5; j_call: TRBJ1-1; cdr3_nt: TGTGCCAGCAGCGATCTTACAGTGAACACTGAAGCTTTCTTT; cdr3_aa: CASSDLTVNTEAFF
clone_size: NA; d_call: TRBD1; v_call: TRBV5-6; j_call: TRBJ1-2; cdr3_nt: TGTGCCAGCAGCCGTAGGACAGGATCTAACTATGGCTACACCTTC; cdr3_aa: CASSRRTGSNYGYTF
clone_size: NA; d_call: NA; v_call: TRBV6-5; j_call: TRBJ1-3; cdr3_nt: TGTGCCAGCCATCGGGGAGACACCATATATTTT; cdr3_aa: CASHRGDTIYF
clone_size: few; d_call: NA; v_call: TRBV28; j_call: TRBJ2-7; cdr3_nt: TGTGCCAGCAGTAAAGGATTTAGCTCCTACGAGCAGTACTTC; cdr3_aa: CASSKGFSSYEQYF
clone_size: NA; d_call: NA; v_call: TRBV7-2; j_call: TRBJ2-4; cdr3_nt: TGTGCCAGCAGCGCCCTAACGGTATCCATTCAGTACTTC; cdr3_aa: CASSALTVSIQYF
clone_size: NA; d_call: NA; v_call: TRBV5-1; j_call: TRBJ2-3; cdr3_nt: TGCGCCAGCAGTTTAATCGAGGCCGGACCTGCGCAGTATTTT; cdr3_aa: CASSLIEAGPAQYF
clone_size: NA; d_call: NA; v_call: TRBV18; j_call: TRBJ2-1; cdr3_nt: TGTGCCAGCTCAAAGGGCGGATCCTACAATGAGCAGTTCTTC; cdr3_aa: CASSKGGSYNEQFF
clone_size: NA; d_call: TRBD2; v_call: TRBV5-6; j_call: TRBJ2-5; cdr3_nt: TGTGCCAGCAGCCTGGGGACTAGCCTTGGTCGAGAGACCCAGTACTTC; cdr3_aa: CASSLGTSLGRETQYF
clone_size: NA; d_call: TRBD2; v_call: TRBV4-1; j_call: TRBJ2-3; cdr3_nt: TGCGCCAGCAGCCAGTCCAGCGGGGGGGGGCACCATACGCAGTATTTT; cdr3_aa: CASSQSSGGGHHTQYF
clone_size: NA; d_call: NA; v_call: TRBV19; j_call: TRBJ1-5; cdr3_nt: TGTGCCAGTAGTTCCCAGGTTGGCAATCAGCCCCAGCATTTT; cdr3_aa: CASSSQVGNQPQHF
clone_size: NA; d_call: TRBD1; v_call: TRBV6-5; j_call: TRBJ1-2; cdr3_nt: TGTGCCAGCAGCGCTGGGACAGGCTTTGGCTACACCTTC; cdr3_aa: CASSAGTGFGYTF
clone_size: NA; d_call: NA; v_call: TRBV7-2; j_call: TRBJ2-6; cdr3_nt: TGTGCCAGCAGGGCGAGACAGGGAGGTACTGGGGCCAACGTCCTGACTTTC; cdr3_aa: CASRARQGGTGANVLTF
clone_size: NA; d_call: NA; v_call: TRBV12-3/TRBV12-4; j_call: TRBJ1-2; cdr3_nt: TGTGCCAGCAGTTTAAAGGGTAATGGCTACACCTTC; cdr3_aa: CASSLKGNGYTF
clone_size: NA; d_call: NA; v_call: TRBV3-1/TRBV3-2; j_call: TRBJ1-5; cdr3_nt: TGTGCCAGCAGTCAGACAGGCGACCAGCCCCAGCATTTT; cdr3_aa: CASSQTGDQPQHF
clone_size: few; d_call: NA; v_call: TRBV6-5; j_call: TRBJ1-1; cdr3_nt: TGTGCCAGCCTCCCGGGGGACGAAATCCGCACTGAAGCTTTCTTT; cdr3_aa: CASLPGDEIRTEAFF
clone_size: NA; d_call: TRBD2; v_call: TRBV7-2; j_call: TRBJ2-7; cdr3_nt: TGTGCCAGCAGCCCCCGGACTAGCGGGGGGCCGACAAAAACCTACGAGCAGTACTTC; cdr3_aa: CASSPRTSGGPTKTYEQYF
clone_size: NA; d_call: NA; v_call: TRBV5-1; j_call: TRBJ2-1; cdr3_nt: TGCGCCAGCAGCTTGCACGGGGGAGGTTCCTACAATGAGCAGTTCTTC; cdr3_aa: CASSLHGGGSYNEQFF
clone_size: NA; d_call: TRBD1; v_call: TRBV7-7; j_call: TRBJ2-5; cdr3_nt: TGTGCTAGCAGCTTACCCCGGGACAGTCAAGAGACCCAGTACTTC; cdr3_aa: CASSLPRDSQETQYF
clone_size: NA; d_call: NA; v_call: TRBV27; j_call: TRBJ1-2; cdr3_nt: TGTGCCAGCAGTCTGAAGGGGGAAAACTATGGCTACACCTTC; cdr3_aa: CASSLKGENYGYTF
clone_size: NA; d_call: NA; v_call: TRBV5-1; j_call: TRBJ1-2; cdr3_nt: TGCGCCAGCAGCTTGGTCCATGAAACTGGCTACACCTTC; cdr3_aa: CASSLVHETGYTF
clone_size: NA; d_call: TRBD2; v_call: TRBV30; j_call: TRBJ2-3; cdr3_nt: TGTGCCTGGGGGACCGGACTAGCGGGGGTTGGCACAGATACGCAGTATTTT; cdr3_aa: CAWGTGLAGVGTDTQYF
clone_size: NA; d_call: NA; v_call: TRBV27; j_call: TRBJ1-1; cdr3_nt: TGTGCCAGCATCGCTAGTGGTGGGCGCTCAAAGAACACTGAAGCTTTCTTT; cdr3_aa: CASIASGGRSKNTEAFF